A single sample is the source of the 4 T cell receptor beta chains below, sequenced in a study of blood T cells in healthy people across ages. A second PCR, run for roughly 7 to 11 cycles, used a sample-barcoded 5' primer plus a J-beta primer mix. One entry per CDR3 protein results from TCRdb running MiXCR on the 5' RACE reads. The sample contains 1.5 million to 1.9 million distinct CDR3 sequences, about 45% of which appear only once. The sequenced sample consisted of blood. All receptors come from a woman aged 18-30 years in good health.

The sample holds a few counts of this clonotype. The chain couples TRBV7-2 to TRBJ1-2, with 7 positions matching TRBD1. Unmatched junction bases numbered 8, after V lost 4 bases and J lost 0 bases. Germline CDR1 and CDR2: SGHTA and FQGNSA. The CDR3 runs to 16 residues. CDR3 amino acids: CASSYGTALANYGYTF. In nucleotides, the CDR3 is TGTGCCAGCAGCTACGGGACAGCTTTAGCTAACTATGGCTACACCTTC. Full variable domain (outside the CDR3, taken from reference TRBV7-2 and TRBJ1-2): GAGVSQSPSNKVTEKGKDVELRCDPISGHTALYWYRQSLGQGLEFLIYFQGNSAPDKSGLPSDRFSAERTGGSVSTLTIQRTQQEDSAVYLCASSYGTALANYGYTFGSGTRLTVV.

V is TRBV11-2 and J is TRBJ2-1, with TRBD2 matching 7 bases. The J call is uncertain, as TRBJ2-7 better fits the DNA end. Germline V CDR1 and CDR2: SGHAT, FQNNGV. The CDR3 consists of 14 residues. Here the CDR3 reads CASSLGAGYNEQYF. The CDR3 DNA reads as TGTGCCAGCAGCTTAGGAGCGGGGTACAATGAGCAGTACTTC.

The rearrangement links TRBV27 to TRBJ1-1; D is unclear. The CDR3 has 15 residues. The V gene's germline CDR1 is MNHEY and CDR2 SMNVEV (reference sequence). Between the trimmed V and J ends, which lost 8 bases and 2 bases, there was a span of 18 bases. The CDR3 region has the DNA TGTGCCAGCGGTTCTGACACGCAACTCAACACTGAAGCTTTCTTT. It translates to CASGSDTQLNTEAFF.

This clonotype was observed a handful of times. The chain combines TRBV4-1 with TRBJ2-3; D gene ambiguous. V was shortened by 1 base and J by 2 bases, with 4 bases between the two germline ends. CDR1 is MGHRA and CDR2 is YSYEKL in the germline V gene. CDR3 length: 13 residues. CDR3 sequence reads: CASSQVHTDTQYF. In DNA, the CDR3 is TGCGCCAGCAGCCAAGTACACACAGATACGCAGTATTTT.